This T cell receptor (beta chain) was captured in a study of shared clonotypes between healthy human individuals (dated by TCRdb to 2018 to 2021). Regarding the study in general: The cohort included a few men and two women between 18 and 49 years of age. Each donor's leukapheresis produced roughly between roughly 0.85 and 9.5 billion PBMCs. Libraries were prepared and TCR repertoires were sequenced by different laboratories using diverse techniques, in order to increase sequencing depth and limit assay-specific biases. For each donor, CD4 naive and CD4 memory were each given three plates, CD8 naive was given two plates, and CD8 memory was given one plate. To estimate repertoire size and how much clonotype sharing occurs between individuals, the study deeply sequenced the blood TCR repertoires of 5 or 6 healthy adults.

Using the deep immunoSEQ assay, TCR CDR3 regions were amplified from genomic DNA by multiplex PCR. For each cell subset, the extracted genomic DNA was distributed evenly across all wells of several immunoSEQ 96-well plates, and each plate served as one replicate. For sorted subsets, around 200 ng genomic DNA, equal to some 30,000 T cell genomes, was loaded into each replicate PCR. Purified libraries were measured with a Qubit 3.0 fluorometer, size-checked on a Bioanalyzer 2100, and measured again with the KAPA Library Quantification kit. Each immunoSEQ 96-well plate was sequenced on its own single-read 150-cycle Illumina NextSeq 550 flow cell. Per the source publication's procedure: The immunoSEQ output contained only junctional sequences without quality scores, so filtering could not match that applied to full-length reads. To assign V/J genes and CDR3, sequences were annotated using PyIR, a Python wrapper for IgBLAST v1.9, with IMGT germline references. Reads with weak V/J assignments (E-value above 1e-6), missing CDR3, stop codons, out-of-frame junctions, or ambiguous translated residues were removed. A V3J clonotype was defined by an identical inferred V gene, J gene, and CDR3 amino acid sequence. Percentage overlap between repertoires was computed as shared unique clonotypes divided by the size of the smaller repertoire. Repertoire richness was assessed with RTK rarefaction, the Chao1 estimator, and Recon v2.1 estimates of unobserved clonotypes. For all TCRbeta clonotypes obtained by the gDNA method from a handful of donors, generation probabilities were computed with OLGA. TCRdb's version of the immuneACCESS table is confined to in-frame rearrangements and falls short of the full clone set. An unresolved V gene accounts for under half of the shortfall where checked; the remainder is of unknown origin. V, J and clone size derive from that table, while D and trimming were established from the DNA sequence. In this sample the table shows roughly 2.5 million clones, more than 80% of which occur a single time. Roughly 0.14% of the sample lies in the top ten.

Worth noting for this clone: Its specific antigen is unknown. Base qualities are not recorded, but no much larger clone differs from it by a single base.

Germline trimming: 3 bases from V, 5 bases from J; junction bases outside gene matches: 1. Including the terminal cysteine and phenylalanine, the CDR3 comprises 12 residues. The CDR3 DNA has 36 bases and is translated from base 1. Sequences SGHNT (CDR1) and YYREEE (CDR2) are obtained from the germline V gene (reference sequence). Donors were healthy HIV-negative adults with no recently reported acute infections or vaccinations. All donors were Caucasian adults living in Nashville, Tennessee, USA. CD4+ T cells were enriched by magnetic negative selection; naive cells were then positively selected on CD45RA, and the negative fraction formed the memory subset. After blood collection by leukapheresis, PBMCs were isolated using Ficoll-Histopaque density gradient centrifugation and then cryopreserved in the vapor phase of liquid nitrogen. Analytical flow cytometry was used to check the purity and quantity of each magnetically sorted T cell population. Genomic DNA was isolated from every sorted fraction and measured by UV absorbance on a Nanodrop 2000c.

General study outcomes and caveats: Higher generation probabilities were observed for clonotypes shared by all four sorted-subset donors than for non-shared clonotypes. Naive subsets generally had larger estimated clonotype richness than memory subsets. Pairwise subsampling indicated that sequencing depth was expected to affect the degree of clonotype sharing among donors. Incomplete sequencing was indicated by rarefaction of sorted-subset datasets, despite the large sequencing depth. Sampling was restricted to blood, and TCR repertoires in tissues likely differ from the TCR repertoires found in blood. Across a few donors, approximately 5% of naive CD4, roughly 3.4% of naive CD8, 2.3% of memory CD4, and under 0.45% of memory CD8 clonotypes were shared. The small number of donors limited the genetic and exposure-history diversity represented.

The chain is made from TRBV5-4 and TRBJ2-5, with 7 bases in between that match TRBD1. The sample was naive CD4+ T cells sorted from blood. The sample's cell subset or site label is to be understood as: CD45RA+ positively selected. The TCR sequence derives from a young man in good health. Here is the DNA: TGTGCCAGCAGCTGGGACAGCGAGACCCAGTACTTC. Translated, this gives CASSWDSETQYF.